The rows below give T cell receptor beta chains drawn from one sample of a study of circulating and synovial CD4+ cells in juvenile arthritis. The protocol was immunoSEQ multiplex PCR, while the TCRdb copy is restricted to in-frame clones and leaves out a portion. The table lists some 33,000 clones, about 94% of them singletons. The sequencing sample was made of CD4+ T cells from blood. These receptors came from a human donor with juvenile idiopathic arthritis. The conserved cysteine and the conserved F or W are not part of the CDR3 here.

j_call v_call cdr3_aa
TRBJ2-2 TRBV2 ASSERGGRTGELF
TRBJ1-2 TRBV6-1 ASSETGQVNDGYT
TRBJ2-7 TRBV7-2 ASSLLSGVQY
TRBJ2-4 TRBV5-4 ASSLEISGGKNIQY
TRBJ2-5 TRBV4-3 ASSQTGLAGGRGETQY
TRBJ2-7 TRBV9 ASSVGRSSYEQY
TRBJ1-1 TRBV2 ASSEPRVVNTEAF
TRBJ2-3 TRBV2 ASSLAGGGTDTQY
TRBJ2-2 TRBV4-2 ASSQGQGGNTGELF
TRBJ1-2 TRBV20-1 SGTGAYGYT
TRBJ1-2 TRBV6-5 ASSYSYRAPH
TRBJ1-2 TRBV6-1 AIFDRGNGYT
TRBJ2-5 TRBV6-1 ASTYRGWEETQY
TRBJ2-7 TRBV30 AWKGQVLGEQY
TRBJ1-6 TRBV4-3 ASSQVIGAYNSPLH
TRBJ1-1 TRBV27 ASSLYQGEAF
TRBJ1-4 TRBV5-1 ASSLGVGTTEKLF
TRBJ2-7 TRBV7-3 ASSLSGGLLGYEQY
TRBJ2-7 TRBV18 ASSRDSSYEQY
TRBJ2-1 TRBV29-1 SVLTGEQF
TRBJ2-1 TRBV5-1 ASSLEAGAYNEQF
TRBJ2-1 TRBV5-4 ASSPDRLPGYNEQF
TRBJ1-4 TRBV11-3 ASSLPDTRTGATNEKLF
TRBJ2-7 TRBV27 ASSLSSSQGYEQY
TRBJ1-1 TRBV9 ASSGPGGTEAF
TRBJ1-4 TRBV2 ASSEGRNEKLF
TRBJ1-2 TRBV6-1 ASSEQNYGYT
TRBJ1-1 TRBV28 ASSLTGGTEAF
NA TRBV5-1 ASSLGRTGPYEQY
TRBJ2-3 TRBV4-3 ASSQNTGNTQY
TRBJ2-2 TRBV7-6 ASSLDPRTGDTGELF
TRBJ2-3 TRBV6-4 ASSRTSGGATDTQY
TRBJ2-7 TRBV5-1 ASSLAGTGRSSYEQY
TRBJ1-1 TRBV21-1 ARETGMNTEAF
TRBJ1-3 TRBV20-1 SGTDRNTIY
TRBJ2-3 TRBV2 ASRSWGQTGTDTQY
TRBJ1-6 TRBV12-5 ASGSTGSLGSPLH
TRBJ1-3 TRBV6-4 ASSSWDINGNTIY
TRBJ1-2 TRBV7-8 ASSLSGGEGYGYT
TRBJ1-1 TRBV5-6 ASSFRDWSF
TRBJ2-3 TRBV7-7 ASSATGLVTDTQY